The 20 T cell receptor beta chains below were found in one sample sequenced in a study of shared T cell receptors in the human thymus. TCRdb's copy holds only in-frame clones and misses some; the assay was immunoSEQ multiplex PCR. This table holds hundreds of thousands of clones, approximately 90% found once. Separately, the same data were catalogued under a study of human thymus T cells.

Sequencing was done on a sample of thymocytes. Source of these receptors: a boy under two years old with a congenital heart defect.

The rearrangement uses TRBV28 and TRBJ2-7; D is perhaps TRBD1 (5 bases). CDR1 is MDHEN and CDR2 is SYDVKM in the germline V gene. The germline V and J ends were trimmed by 10 bases and 5 bases, with 15 bases remaining between them. CDR3 length equals 12 residues. The CDR3 bases are TGTGCCATACAAGGGGCAGAAAACGAGCAGTACTTC. This encodes CAIQGAENEQYF.

The J gene is TRBJ2-2, the V gene TRBV4-1; 12 bases map to TRBD2. Looked up from germline, CDR1 is MGHRA and CDR2 is YSYEKL. V was clipped by 2 bases and J by 4 bases; unmatched bases: 8. The CDR3 length is 18 residues. This CDR3 reads CASSQKTSGRSGTGELFF. CDR3 in DNA: TGCGCCAGCAGCCAAAAGACTAGCGGGAGATCGGGCACCGGGGAGCTGTTTTTT.

This chain connects TRBV28 to TRBJ2-7; D possibly corresponds to TRBD1 (5 bases). The CDR3 covers 12 residues. V lost 6 bases, J lost 3 bases, and 9 bases lay in between. Looked up from germline, CDR1 is MDHEN and CDR2 is SYDVKM. The CDR3 protein is CASRRQFYEQYF. The CDR3 bases are TGTGCCAGCAGGCGACAGTTCTACGAGCAGTACTTC.

This chain joins TRBV30 and TRBJ1-2; tentative D call: TRBD1 (5 bases). Trimming took off 3 bases at V and 0 bases at J, with 11 bases between the two ends. Germline CDR1 is GTSNPN and CDR2 is SVGIG (reference sequence). The length of the CDR3 is 14 residues. CDR3 coding DNA: TGTGCCTGGAGGTGGGGGGGATCTAACTATGGCTACACCTTC. This sequence encodes CAWRWGGSNYGYTF.

This clone appeared once. The CDR3 sequence is CASSSFPGTGNTEAFF. DNA for the CDR3: TGTGCCAGCAGTTCGTTCCCCGGGACAGGGAACACTGAAGCTTTCTTT. The chain couples TRBV28 to TRBJ1-1, with TRBD1 matching 8 bases. The CDR3 sequence is 16 residues long. With 4 bases clipped from V and 1 base from J, the junction kept 8 bases outside the gene matches. Looked up from germline, CDR1 is MDHEN and CDR2 is SYDVKM.

This chain uses TRBV28 with TRBJ2-3, with TRBD2 as a possible D gene (6 bases). CDR1 is MDHEN and CDR2 is SYDVKM in the germline V gene. This CDR3 spans 14 amino acids. Trimming left V 3 bases short and J 1 base short, with 8 bases between. CDR3 in DNA: TGTGCCAGCAGTTTGGAGGGGTGCACAGATACGCAGTATTTT. Amino acid sequence: CASSLEGCTDTQYF.

This chain connects TRBV4-2 to TRBJ1-3; D is unresolved. Per germline, CDR1 LGHNA and CDR2 YNFKEQ. Deletions cut 2 bases from V and 2 bases from J, with 13 bases between. The CDR3 is 16 amino acids. The CDR3 loop reads CASSQKIRSAGNTIYF. The DNA for the CDR3 is TGTGCCAGCAGCCAAAAGATCAGGTCAGCTGGAAACACCATATATTTT.

The V gene is TRBV2, the J gene TRBJ2-2; 10 bases line up with TRBD2. Unmatched junction bases numbered 6, after V lost 6 bases and J lost 2 bases. This CDR3 has 16 amino acids. Germline CDR1 is SNHLY and CDR2 is FYNNEI. The CDR3 sequence is CASRSGLATNTGELFF. CDR3 bases: TGTGCCAGCAGGTCGGGACTAGCGACAAACACCGGGGAGCTGTTTTTT.

This clone was counted only a few times. The genes are TRBV4-1 and TRBJ2-7, with TRBD1 matching 8 bases. Germline CDR1 is MGHRA and CDR2 is YSYEKL. V was clipped by 5 bases and J by 1 base; unmatched bases: 4. The CDR3 is 14 residues long. Here the CDR3 reads CASSYDRGSYEQYF. In DNA, the CDR3 is TGCGCCAGCAGCTACGACAGGGGTTCCTACGAGCAGTACTTC.

The V call is TRBV29-1, the J call TRBJ2-5; 9 nucleotides agree with TRBD2. Trimming at V came to 7 bases and at J to 5 bases, leaving 5 bases not matched to a gene. This CDR3 has 12 residues. Per the germline V gene, CDR1 is SQVTM and CDR2 is ANQGSEA. The CDR3 spells CSARLAAETQYF. CDR3 DNA sequence: TGCAGCGCTCGACTAGCGGCGGAGACCCAGTACTTC.

This sequence joins TRBV4-2 and TRBJ2-2; D is undetermined. Germline assignment: CDR1 LGHNA and CDR2 YNFKEQ. The CDR3 contains 17 residues. Trimming stripped 0 bases from V and 6 bases from J, with 17 bases between. CDR3 protein: CASSQDTACPRAGELFF. CDR3 bases: TGTGCCAGCAGCCAAGATACGGCTTGTCCTCGGGCCGGGGAGCTGTTTTTT.

The V call is TRBV11-2, the J call TRBJ2-5, with TRBD2 matching 12 bases. CDR1 is SGHAT and CDR2 is FQNNGV in the germline V gene. The CDR3 has 18 residues. V was clipped by 5 bases and J by 5 bases; unmatched bases: 15. The CDR3 nucleotides are TGTGCCAGCAGCCGCAGAGAACTAGCGGGAGGCCCCGGGGAGACCCAGTACTTC. It specifies CASSRRELAGGPGETQYF.

V is TRBV7-3 and J is TRBJ2-1; 11 bases align to TRBD2. CDR3 length: 15 residues. Germline CDR1 reads SGHTA; CDR2 reads FQGTGA. J was trimmed by 8 bases and V by 5 bases; bases with no gene match: 8. CDR3 sequence: CASSRTSGSMDEQFF. CDR3 DNA: TGTGCCAGCAGCCGAACTAGCGGGAGTATGGATGAGCAGTTCTTC. Full variable domain (rest looked up from reference TRBV7-3 and TRBJ2-1): GAGVSQTPSNKVTEKGKYVELRCDPISGHTALYWYRQSLGQGPEFLIYFQGTGAADDSGLPNDRFFAVRPEGSVSTLKIQRTERGDSAVYLCASSRTSGSMDEQFFGPGTRLTVL.

The chain combines TRBV5-8 with TRBJ2-1, with D unresolved. Germline V lookup: CDR1 SGHTS, CDR2 YDEGEE. CDR3 length equals 15 residues. V dropped 4 bases and J dropped 0 bases, with 11 bases sitting between them. CDR3 DNA sequence: TGTGCCAGCAGCCATCCGCCGCGCTCCTACAATGAGCAGTTCTTC. It is translated as CASSHPPRSYNEQFF.

This chain uses TRBV7-9 with TRBJ2-7, with 7 bases fitting TRBD2. This CDR3 is 15 amino acids long. The V gene's germline CDR1 is SEHNR and CDR2 FQNEAQ (reference sequence). V lost 0 bases and J lost 2; bases outside the gene matches: 4. The CDR3 region has the DNA TGTGCCAGCAGCTTAGCTCGGCGGGAGACCTACGAGCAGTACTTC. This gives the protein CASSLARRETYEQYF.

V is TRBV30 and J is TRBJ2-7; 11 bases map to TRBD1. Losses at the gene ends were 5 bases for V and 0 bases for J; bases not matched to a gene: 15. The CDR3 sequence is 18 residues long. The germline CDR1 and CDR2 sequences are GTSNPN and SVGIG (reference sequence). The CDR3 bases are TGTGCCTGGGGAGAGGAAGGACAGGGGGCCTACAGCTCCTACGAGCAGTACTTC. This encodes CAWGEEGQGAYSSYEQYF.

The chain uses TRBV28 and TRBJ2-1; TRBD2 agrees at 8 bases. With 6 bases clipped from V and 8 bases from J, the junction kept 12 bases outside the gene matches. CDR1 and CDR2 from the germline V gene are MDHEN and SYDVKM. CDR3 length: 15 amino acids. The CDR3 sequence: CASSPRIAGWDEQFF. The CDR3 DNA reads as TGTGCCAGCAGCCCCCGGATAGCGGGGTGGGATGAGCAGTTCTTC.

The chain is built from TRBV6-5 and TRBJ2-1; possible D gene TRBD2, 5 bases. CDR1 is MNHEY and CDR2 is SVGAGI in the germline V gene. This CDR3 spans 15 amino acids. The V end was cut by 1 base, the J end by 8 bases, with 15 bases between. The CDR3 region is CASSYLPRAEDEQFF. CDR3 DNA: TGTGCCAGCAGTTACTTGCCGAGGGCCGAGGATGAGCAGTTCTTC.

The chain combines TRBV9 with TRBJ2-5; TRBD2 agrees at 13 bases. The germline CDR1 and CDR2 sequences are SGDLS and YYNGEE. Trimming took 3 bases from V and 4 from J; bases not matched to a gene: 9. This CDR3 is built from 17 residues. The CDR3 protein is CASSEGLAGPTRETQYF. The CDR3 DNA is TGTGCCAGCAGCGAGGGACTAGCGGGACCCACCAGAGAGACCCAGTACTTC.

The V and J genes are TRBV2 and TRBJ2-1; 13 bases align to TRBD2. The CDR3 has 15 residues. With 6 bases clipped from V and 4 bases from J, the junction kept 3 bases outside the gene matches. Germline V CDR1 and CDR2: SNHLY, FYNNEI. As DNA, the CDR3 is TGTGCCAGCAGGGTACTAGCGGGAGGGTACAATGAGCAGTTCTTC. As protein: CASRVLAGGYNEQFF. The whole variable domain, remainder taken from reference TRBV2 and TRBJ2-1, is EPEVTQTPSHQVTQMGQEVILRCVPISNHLYFYWYRQILGQKVEFLVSFYNNEISEKSEIFDDQFSVERPDGSNFTLKIRSTKLEDSAMYFCASRVLAGGYNEQFFGPGTRLTVL.